The 30 T cell receptor beta chains presented below share a single source sample, sequenced in a study of blood T cell repertoires in COVID-19. Data came from immunoSEQ multiplex PCR; TCRdb stores just in-frame clones and leaves some out. The sample holds 95,000 to 130,000 clones, roughly 85% seen once. Source material: peripheral blood. These receptors originate from a man younger than 45 with acute or convalescent COVID-19.

The rearrangement joins TRBV5-6 to TRBJ2-7; 8 bases are shared with TRBD2. Germline V gives CDR1 SGHDT, CDR2 YYEEEE. The CDR3 contains 15 residues. V lost 1 base, J lost 0 bases, and 3 bases stayed unmatched. As DNA, the CDR3 is TGTGCCAGCAGCTTGTGGAGCGGGAGCTCCTACGAGCAGTACGTC. It specifies CASSLWSGSSYEQYV.

V usage is TRBV27 and J usage is TRBJ2-7, with TRBD2 matching over 9 bases. From germline, CDR1 is MNHEY and CDR2 SMNVEV (reference sequence). CDR3 length: 15 residues. V shed 1 base and J 2 bases; nucleotides not matched to a gene: 3. CDR3 residues: CASSLWGGGAYEQYF. CDR3 DNA: TGTGCCAGCAGTTTATGGGGCGGGGGGGCCTACGAGCAGTACTTC.

This clone was detected a few times. The chain couples TRBV2 to TRBJ2-2; 7 bases are a match to TRBD2. The germline CDR1 and CDR2 sequences are SNHLY and FYNNEI. Unmatched junction bases numbered 3, after V lost 4 bases and J lost 1 base. The CDR3 is made up of 15 amino acids. CDR3 protein: CASSGSSGNTGELFF. CDR3 DNA sequence: TGTGCCAGCAGTGGTTCTAGCGGGAACACCGGGGAGCTGTTTTTT. Full variable domain (rest looked up from reference TRBV2 and TRBJ2-2): EPEVTQTPSHQVTQMGQEVILRCVPISNHLYFYWYRQILGQKVEFLVSFYNNEISEKSEIFDDQFSVERPDGSNFTLKIRSTKLEDSAMYFCASSGSSGNTGELFFGEGSRLTVL.

V usage is TRBV5-5 and J usage is TRBJ1-2, with 9 bases matching TRBD1. Per germline, CDR1 SGHKS and CDR2 YYEKEE (reference sequence). With 4 bases clipped from V and 2 bases from J, the junction kept 6 bases outside the gene matches. This CDR3 is 15 amino acids long. CDR3 protein: CASSPSGTGNYGYTF. The CDR3 coding sequence is TGTGCCAGCAGCCCCTCCGGGACAGGGAACTATGGCTACACCTTC.

This sequence joins TRBV27 and TRBJ2-7, with D maybe TRBD2 (6 bases). This CDR3 is built from 13 residues. The germline V gene has CDR1 MNHEY and CDR2 SMNVEV (reference sequence). Trimming shortened V by 6 bases and J by 6 bases, and 15 bases separated the two germline ends. CDR3 region: CASRRHLTSEQYV. Here the CDR3 DNA reads TGTGCCAGCAGACGACACTTGACTAGCGAGCAGTACGTC.

The chain is built from TRBV4-2 and TRBJ2-1, with 9 nucleotides matching TRBD2. This CDR3 region has 17 residues. J gave up 9 bases and V 0 bases, and 12 bases lay outside the gene matches. From germline, CDR1 is LGHNA and CDR2 YNFKEQ. In nucleotides, the CDR3 is TGTGCCAGCAGCCAAGAGGGGCTAGCGGGAAAGGGGGGTGAGCAGTTCTTC. The encoded protein is CASSQEGLAGKGGEQFF.

V is TRBV7-9 and J is TRBJ2-7; tentatively, D is TRBD1 (5 bases). V was pared by 3 bases and J by 2 bases, with 17 bases between. The germline gives CDR1 SEHNR, CDR2 FQNEAQ (reference sequence). The CDR3 totals 16 residues. The CDR3 coding sequence is TGTGCCAGCAGCTTGACCTCCGGCAGGGCTGCCTACGAGCAGTACTTC. It codes for CASSLTSGRAAYEQYF.

This chain links TRBV5-4 with TRBJ1-2; perhaps TRBD1 as D (5 bases). The CDR3 runs 12 residues. Looked up from germline, CDR1 is SGHNT and CDR2 is YYREEE (reference sequence). The ends were cut back, 4 bases at V and 7 bases at J, with 11 bases in the middle. CDR3 sequence (DNA): TGTGCCAGCAGCCTCGGACACGGTGGCTACACCTTC. This encodes CASSLGHGGYTF.

Of note for this clone: Other nucleotide sequences in the sample specify the same CDR3. This rearrangement joins TRBV6-4 to TRBJ2-3; TRBD2 matches 8 bases. This CDR3 spans 15 amino acids. Trimming removed 0 bases from V and 2 bases from J; junction bases left unmatched: 1. Germline V gives CDR1 MRHNA, CDR2 SNTAGT. Here the CDR3 reads CASSDSGGATDTQYF. CDR3 DNA sequence: TGTGCCAGCAGTGACTCCGGGGGGGCCACAGATACGCAGTATTTT.

The chain is built from TRBV15 and TRBJ2-2; D not certain. V shed 0 bases and J shed 8 bases, with 7 bases lying between them. The CDR3 is made up of 13 amino acids. Per germline, CDR1 LNHNV and CDR2 YYDKDF (reference sequence). CDR3 protein: CATSRDFSGELFF. For the CDR3, the DNA is TGTGCCACCAGCAGAGATTTCAGTGGGGAGCTGTTTTTT.

This chain connects TRBV19 to TRBJ2-2; D is possibly TRBD1 (7 bases). The CDR3 consists of 14 residues. Germline V gives CDR1 LNHDA, CDR2 SQIVND (reference sequence). With 11 bases removed from V and 4 bases from J, the gap between germline ends came to 17 bases. CDR3 coding DNA: TGTGCCTCAGGGGGGCAGGGCGTCACCGGGGAGCTGTTTTTT. Translation: CASGGQGVTGELFF.

The rearrangement links TRBV5-6 to TRBJ2-7; TRBD1 might be the D (6 bases). V dropped 3 bases and J dropped 5 bases, with 15 bases sitting between them. The CDR3 length is 14 residues. Germline V lookup: CDR1 SGHDT, CDR2 YYEEEE. The CDR3 loop is CASSSTNRVHEQYF. CDR3 in DNA: TGTGCCAGCAGCTCAACAAACAGGGTCCACGAGCAGTACTTC.

The chain uses TRBV15 and TRBJ1-2; no clear D gene. Trimming left V 3 bases short and J 1 base short, with 6 bases between. The germline gives CDR1 LNHNV, CDR2 YYDKDF (reference sequence). This CDR3 region has 13 residues. The CDR3 coding sequence is TGTGCCACCAGCAGCCAGAATAACTATGGCTACACCTTC. It encodes CATSSQNNYGYTF. Full variable domain (outside the CDR3, taken from reference TRBV15 and TRBJ1-2): DAMVIQNPRYQVTQFGKPVTLSCSQTLNHNVMYWYQQKSSQAPKLLFHYYDKDFNNEADTPDNFQSRRPNTSFCFLDIRSPGLGDTAMYLCATSSQNNYGYTFGSGTRLTVV.

V usage is TRBV25-1 and J usage is TRBJ1-1; no reliable D call. The CDR3 covers 11 residues. Trimming removed 4 bases at V and 12 bases at J, with 12 bases between. CDR1 and CDR2 from the germline V gene are MGHDK and SYGVNS. CDR3 sequence: CASSAMGRTFF. The CDR3 DNA reads as TGTGCCAGCAGTGCTATGGGGAGGACTTTCTTT.

The chain carries TRBV30 and TRBJ2-7; D not resolved. From germline, CDR1 is GTSNPN and CDR2 SVGIG (reference sequence). This CDR3 is 14 amino acids long. V lost 3 bases to trimming and J lost 0 bases, with 12 bases between them. CDR3 nucleotide sequence: TGTGCCTGGAGCCGCCTCCTAGGCTCCTACGAGCAGTACTTC. Encoded protein: CAWSRLLGSYEQYF. The variable domain in full, with the rest retrieved from reference TRBV30 and TRBJ2-7, is SQTIHQWPATLVQPVGSPLSLECTVEGTSNPNLYWYRQAAGRGLQLLFYSVGIGQISSEVPQNLSASRPQDRQFILSSKKLLLSDSGFYLCAWSRLLGSYEQYFGPGTRLTVT.

The rearrangement uses TRBV5-1 and TRBJ1-3; 10 bases match TRBD1. The V gene end was trimmed by 0 bases and the J gene end by 5 bases; junction bases not matched to a gene: 5. The CDR3 consists of 16 residues. Germline values: CDR1 SGHRS, CDR2 YFSETQ. CDR3 region: CASSLDGQGGRNTIYF. DNA for the CDR3: TGCGCCAGCAGCTTGGACGGACAGGGGGGAAGAAACACCATATATTTT.

The chain recombines TRBV25-1 with TRBJ1-2; 11 positions match TRBD1. Germline V gives CDR1 MGHDK, CDR2 SYGVNS. The CDR3 totals 15 residues. The V gene end was trimmed by 2 bases and the J gene end by 8 bases; junction bases not matched to a gene: 7. The DNA of the CDR3 is TGTGCCAGCAGTGAAATGGGACAGGGGGAAAGGGGCTACACCTTC. Translating gives CASSEMGQGERGYTF.

The V and J genes are TRBV4-2 and TRBJ2-1; 8 bases fit TRBD2. The CDR3 totals 14 residues. The V and J ends lost 5 bases and 7 bases, in that order; junction bases with no gene match: 7. Looked up from germline, CDR1 is LGHNA and CDR2 is YNFKEQ. The CDR3 loop is CASSTSGSTNEQFF. Here the CDR3 DNA reads TGTGCCAGCAGCACCAGCGGGAGTACGAATGAGCAGTTCTTC.

This chain joins TRBV6-5 and TRBJ1-2; TRBD1 agrees at 9 bases. The CDR3 sequence is 11 residues long. Germline loops: CDR1 MNHEY, CDR2 SVGAGI. In DNA form, the CDR3 reads TGTGCTGCACAGGGGGCGGGTGGCTACACCTTC. Amino acid sequence: CAAQGAGGYTF.

The gene calls are TRBV4-1 and TRBJ2-2; maybe TRBD1 (6 bases). Germline assignment: CDR1 MGHRA and CDR2 YSYEKL. Trimming cost V 2 bases and J 7 bases, with 17 bases left between them. The CDR3 length is 16 residues. CDR3 protein: CASSQIILGAGGELFF. The CDR3 DNA is TGCGCCAGCAGCCAAATCATTCTGGGGGCCGGCGGGGAGCTGTTTTTT.

The rearrangement joins TRBV2 to TRBJ2-1; unclear D gene. Per germline, CDR1 SNHLY and CDR2 FYNNEI. The CDR3 has 15 residues. V was trimmed by 4 bases and J by 2 bases, leaving 12 bases between them. Here the CDR3 reads CASSVSGFPYNEQFF. CDR3 sequence (DNA): TGTGCCAGCAGTGTGTCCGGGTTCCCCTACAATGAGCAGTTCTTC.

The chain combines TRBV7-3 with TRBJ1-1, with unresolved D. Germline CDR1 is SGHTA and CDR2 is FQGTGA. Trimming cost V 3 bases and J 1 base, with 6 bases left between them. The CDR3 spans 13 residues. The CDR3 DNA reads TGTGCCAGCAGCTTGGCAGAGAACACTGAAGCTTTCTTT. Translation gives CASSLAENTEAFF.

The chain has TRBV6-6 and TRBJ2-1, with D possibly being TRBD1 (5 bases). Germline V CDR1 and CDR2: MNHNY, SVGAGI (reference sequence). This CDR3 is built from 15 residues. Trimming pared 0 bases from V and 5 bases from J, leaving 11 bases between. The CDR3 protein is CASSYSAGIHNEQFF. For the CDR3, the DNA is TGTGCCAGCAGTTACTCAGCAGGGATCCACAATGAGCAGTTCTTC.

The CDR3 sequence: CASSPTTNRLRSNQPQHF. CDR3 DNA sequence: TGTGCCAGCAGCCCGACGACGAATCGACTACGAAGCAATCAGCCCCAGCATTTT. The chain couples TRBV7-8 to TRBJ1-5; the D is unclear. CDR1 SGHVS and CDR2 FQNEAQ come from the germline V gene. The CDR3 is 18 amino acids. V lost 5 bases and J 1 base, leaving 21 bases between the germline ends. Looking up the rest from reference TRBV7-8 and TRBJ1-5 gives the full variable domain: GAGVSQSPRYKVAKRGQDVALRCDPISGHVSLFWYQQALGQGPEFLTYFQNEAQLDKSGLPSDRFFAERPEGSVSTLKIQRTQQEDSAVYLCASSPTTNRLRSNQPQHFGDGTRLSIL.

The rearrangement joins TRBV19 to TRBJ1-2, with TRBD1 matching 9 bases. Germline-derived CDR1 and CDR2 are LNHDA and SQIVND (reference sequence). The CDR3 runs 15 residues. Germline trimming cut 5 bases from V and 6 bases from J; bases unmatched to any gene: 10. CDR3 bases: TGTGCCAGTAGTGGGACAGGGCCATATGAAGATGGCTACACCTTC. It codes for CASSGTGPYEDGYTF.

This clone has a handful of counts. V and J are TRBV7-3 and TRBJ2-1; maybe TRBD2 (6 bases). CDR3 length equals 14 residues. V was cut by 2 bases and J by 6 bases, with 11 bases left in between. Per the germline V gene, CDR1 is SGHTA and CDR2 is FQGTGA. The CDR3 region is CASSLSIAVNEQFF. In DNA form, the CDR3 reads TGTGCCAGCAGCTTATCTATAGCGGTCAATGAGCAGTTCTTC.

The chain recombines TRBV18 with TRBJ2-3; D is undetermined. V gave up 3 bases and J gave up 2 bases, with 9 bases separating them. From germline, CDR1 is KGHSH and CDR2 LQKENI. The CDR3 loop spans 14 amino acids. For the CDR3, the DNA is TGTGCCAGCTCACCGTCAAAACTCACAGATACGCAGTATTTT. It codes for CASSPSKLTDTQYF. Variable domain in full (rest from reference TRBV18 and TRBJ2-3): NAGVMQNPRHLVRRRGQEARLRCSPMKGHSHVYWYRQLPEEGLKFMVYLQKENIIDESGMPKERFSAEFPKEGPSILRIQQVVRGDSAAYFCASSPSKLTDTQYFGPGTRLTVL.

The gene calls are TRBV9 and TRBJ1-6; maybe TRBD1 (6 bases). CDR3 length equals 14 residues. V was pared by 6 bases and J by 12 bases, with 19 bases between. Germline V lookup: CDR1 SGDLS, CDR2 YYNGEE. CDR3 region: CASTEFGGRGPLHF. CDR3 in DNA: TGTGCCAGCACCGAATTCGGGGGGCGCGGACCCCTCCACTTT.

This chain links TRBV7-2 with TRBJ1-2; 7 positions agree with TRBD1. Germline CDR1 reads SGHTA; CDR2 reads FQGNSA. Trimming cost V 5 bases and J 8 bases; bases outside gene matches: 14. This CDR3 is built from 15 residues. As DNA, the CDR3 is TGTGCCAGCAGCCAAGATCGGAGGGGGCGCCTGGGCTACACCTTC. This encodes CASSQDRRGRLGYTF.

CDR3 amino acids: CASSQFMSNYGYTF. The CDR3 DNA reads TGCGCCAGCAGCCAATTCATGAGCAACTATGGCTACACCTTC. V and J are TRBV4-1 and TRBJ1-2, with D hard to call. Germline-derived CDR1 and CDR2 are MGHRA and YSYEKL. V gave up 2 bases and J gave up 2 bases, with 9 bases separating them. CDR3 length equals 14 residues.